The 22 T cell receptor beta chains below all came from one sample that was sequenced in a study of T cell responses to AZD1222 COVID-19 vaccine. The assay was immunoSEQ multiplex PCR, and TCRdb's table has in-frame clones only and misses some. Among 140,000 to 150,000 clones listed, about 89% were seen once. The sequences come from peripheral blood, collected 28 days after the second AZD1222 dose. The origin of the receptors is an adult who received the AZD1222 COVID-19 vaccine.

This chain uses TRBV30 with TRBJ1-1; 8 bases map to TRBD1. This CDR3 has 13 residues. The junction had 8 bases not matched to a gene; V was cut back by 5 bases and J by 6 bases. Germline CDR1 reads GTSNPN; CDR2 reads SVGIG (reference sequence). The CDR3 reads CAWGRQGIAEAFF. The CDR3 DNA follows: TGTGCCTGGGGAAGACAGGGGATAGCTGAAGCTTTCTTT.

The chain uses TRBV4-3 and TRBJ2-7; TRBD2 matches at 12 bases. V shed 4 bases and J 4 bases; nucleotides not matched to a gene: 8. The CDR3 has 16 amino acids. Germline V lookup: CDR1 LGHNA, CDR2 YSLEER. This CDR3 reads CASSRALAGGVYEQYF. CDR3 DNA sequence: TGCGCCAGCAGCCGAGCCCTAGCGGGAGGGGTTTACGAGCAGTACTTC.

In this sample, this clone turned up once. The V gene is TRBV18, the J gene TRBJ2-2; D gene unclear. This CDR3 comprises 13 residues. Germline assignment: CDR1 KGHSH and CDR2 LQKENI. Trimming left V 4 bases short and J 6 bases short, with 9 bases between. The CDR3 DNA reads TGTGCCAGCTCACACTCTGGCCCCGGGGAGCTGTTTTTT. Translated: CASSHSGPGELFF.

This clone appeared once. CDR3 sequence: CASSQTGGHNEKLFF. Here the CDR3 DNA reads TGCGCCAGCAGCCAGACAGGGGGCCATAATGAAAAACTGTTTTTT. The chain combines TRBV5-1 with TRBJ1-4; TRBD1 matches at 10 bases. Germline loops: CDR1 SGHRS, CDR2 YFSETQ. V lost 4 bases, J lost 4 bases, and 4 bases stayed unmatched. The CDR3 extends over 15 amino acids.

This clone has more than one count but fewer than ten. The chain links TRBV21-1 to TRBJ1-2. TRBV21-1 is shown as a pseudogene. There are 13 residues in the CDR3. This chain's CDR3 is CASSPGRYYGYTF. As DNA, the CDR3 is TGTGCCAGCAGCCCGGGCAGATACTATGGCTACACCTTC.

CDR3 bases: TGCGCCAGCAGCCAAGAGGACCGCGGTAATTCACCCCTCCACTTT. Protein product: CASSQEDRGNSPLHF. The chain links TRBV4-1 to TRBJ1-6; no firm D call. This CDR3 spans 15 amino acids. CDR1 MGHRA and CDR2 YSYEKL come from the germline V gene. The V end lost 0 bases, the J end lost 6 bases, and 9 bases lay between the germline ends.

The chain links TRBV5-1 to TRBJ1-1, with 7 positions matching TRBD1. After removal of 4 bases from V and 13 bases from J, the junction contained 16 bases not matched to a gene. The CDR3 loop spans 14 amino acids. CDR1 and CDR2 from the germline V gene are SGHRS and YFSETQ. The CDR3 region is CASSTGQVGFRGFF. Written as DNA, the CDR3 is TGCGCCAGCAGCACCGGACAGGTTGGTTTTCGGGGTTTCTTT.

The chain joins TRBV25-1 to TRBJ1-2; the match to TRBD1 covers 7 bases. The V gene end was trimmed by 4 bases and the J gene end by 6 bases; junction bases not matched to a gene: 5. Germline V CDR1 and CDR2: MGHDK, SYGVNS. CDR3 length: 13 amino acids. CDR3 DNA sequence: TGTGCCAGCAGTGTCTACAGGGGAGATGGCTACACCTTC. It is translated as CASSVYRGDGYTF.

The chain uses TRBV30 and TRBJ2-7; D is possibly TRBD1 or TRBD2 (6 bases each). V was pared by 5 bases and J by 5 bases, with 13 bases between. CDR3 length: 12 amino acids. Looked up from germline, CDR1 is GTSNPN and CDR2 is SVGIG (reference sequence). In DNA form, the CDR3 reads TGTGCCTGGGGCCGGGGGCCCCACGAGCAGTACTTC. It encodes CAWGRGPHEQYF.

The chain is built from TRBV9 and TRBJ2-5; possible D gene TRBD1, 6 bases. The CDR3 spans 16 residues. Trimming shortened V by 4 bases and J by 4 bases, and 20 bases separated the two germline ends. CDR1 is SGDLS and CDR2 is YYNGEE in the germline V gene. For the CDR3, the DNA is TGTGCCAGCAGCACAGACCTGACAGGCCGCTTAGAGACCCAGTACTTC. The encoded protein is CASSTDLTGRLETQYF.

V and J are TRBV9 and TRBJ1-5; 9 bases are a match to TRBD1. The CDR3 is 15 amino acids. Germline CDR1 and CDR2: SGDLS and YYNGEE. Trimming removed 0 bases from V and 3 bases from J; junction bases left unmatched: 1. The CDR3 DNA follows: TGTGCCAGCAGCGTAGGGGACAGGGTCAATCAGCCCCAGCATTTT. Translated, it gives CASSVGDRVNQPQHF. Full variable domain (remainder filled in from reference TRBV9 and TRBJ1-5): DSGVTQTPKHLITATGQRVTLRCSPRSGDLSVYWYQQSLDQGLQFLIQYYNGEERAKGNILERFSAQQFPDLHSELNLSSLELGDSALYFCASSVGDRVNQPQHFGDGTRLSIL.

This clone was picked up one time. This rearrangement joins TRBV7-2 to TRBJ2-7; D gene unclear. The CDR3 runs 13 residues. CDR1 and CDR2 (germline): SGHTA, FQGNSA. Between the trimmed V and J ends, which lost 5 bases and 1 base, there was a span of 9 bases. This chain's CDR3 is CASSQIGSYEQYF. DNA of the CDR3: TGTGCCAGCAGCCAAATAGGGTCCTACGAGCAGTACTTC.

This clone was recorded once. The V call is TRBV14, the J call TRBJ2-7; D gene uncertain. Germline V gives CDR1 SGHDN, CDR2 FVKESK. The length of the CDR3 is 14 residues. With 2 bases removed from V and 0 bases from J, the gap between germline ends came to 8 bases. Here the CDR3 reads CASSQFSSSYEQYF. The CDR3 coding sequence is TGTGCCAGCAGCCAATTTTCTAGCTCCTACGAGCAGTACTTC. Supplemented by reference TRBV14 and TRBJ2-7, the full variable domain reads EAGVTQFPSHSVIEKGQTVTLRCDPISGHDNLYWYRRVMGKEIKFLLHFVKESKQDESGMPNNRFLAERTGGTYSTLKVQPAELEDSGVYFCASSQFSSSYEQYFGPGTRLTVT.

This chain connects TRBV27 to TRBJ1-2, with no clear D. V lost 5 bases and J 4 bases, leaving 17 bases between the germline ends. CDR3 size: 15 residues. CDR1 is MNHEY, CDR2 SMNVEV, per germline (reference sequence). The CDR3 DNA follows: TGTGCCAGCAGTGGGAGCACGAACCCCCTCTATGGCTACACCTTC. Residues: CASSGSTNPLYGYTF.

The rearrangement links TRBV9 to TRBJ2-1; TRBD2 aligns across 11 bases. The CDR3 totals 15 residues. Germline CDR1 and CDR2: SGDLS and YYNGEE. The V segment lost 0 bases and the J segment 8 bases; nucleotides outside the gene matches: 4. CDR3 DNA sequence: TGTGCCAGCAGCGTAGGGGGACTAGCGGTCGATGAGCAGTTCTTC. This gives the protein CASSVGGLAVDEQFF.

This chain connects TRBV10-3 to TRBJ1-5; TRBD1 matches 8 bases. Germline loops: CDR1 ENHRY, CDR2 SYGVKD. Trimming took 6 bases from V and 8 from J; bases not matched to a gene: 6. There are 13 residues in the CDR3. This CDR3 reads CAIRRQGLEPQHF. The DNA for the CDR3 is TGTGCCATCAGGAGACAGGGGCTAGAGCCCCAGCATTTT.

V is TRBV6-6 and J is TRBJ1-5, with TRBD1 identical over 9 bases. Trimming at V came to 2 bases and at J to 4 bases, leaving 3 bases not matched to a gene. CDR3 length: 15 residues. Looked up from germline, CDR1 is MNHNY and CDR2 is SVGAGI (reference sequence). CDR3 protein: CASSYADRGNQPQHF. The CDR3 bases are TGTGCCAGCAGTTACGCCGACAGGGGGAATCAGCCCCAGCATTTT.

V and J are TRBV7-9 and TRBJ2-7, with 7 bases matching TRBD1. Germline-derived CDR1 and CDR2 are SEHNR and FQNEAQ (reference sequence). J was trimmed by 2 bases and V by 5 bases; bases with no gene match: 12. The CDR3 loop spans 16 amino acids. The CDR3 loop reads CASSQSRGQMAYEQYF. In DNA form, the CDR3 reads TGTGCCAGCAGCCAATCCCGGGGACAGATGGCCTACGAGCAGTACTTC.

This clone was seen once. The gene calls are TRBV2 and TRBJ1-2; 9 bases align to TRBD1. Germline V CDR1 and CDR2: SNHLY, FYNNEI. Losses at the gene ends were 5 bases for V and 9 bases for J; bases not matched to a gene: 7. The CDR3 extends over 13 amino acids. The CDR3 region is CASSRTTGGSYTF. The CDR3 bases are TGTGCCAGCAGTAGAACGACAGGGGGTAGCTACACCTTC.

CDR3 residues: CASSPSPLLAGANRDTQYF. CDR3 nucleotide sequence: TGTGCCAGCAGCCCTAGTCCTCTACTAGCGGGAGCAAATAGGGATACGCAGTATTTT. This rearrangement joins TRBV2 to TRBJ2-3; TRBD2 matches 11 bases. CDR3 length: 19 residues. V was clipped by 6 bases and J by 6 bases; unmatched bases: 20. The germline gives CDR1 SNHLY, CDR2 FYNNEI.

The V and J genes are TRBV19 and TRBJ1-5; a possible D gene is TRBD1 (6 bases). Trimming pared 5 bases from V and 4 bases from J, leaving 9 bases between. Germline V gives CDR1 LNHDA, CDR2 SQIVND (reference sequence). The CDR3 is 13 amino acids. The CDR3 region has the DNA TGTGCCAGTAGTGTAACAGGGAATCAGCCCCAGCATTTT. This encodes CASSVTGNQPQHF.

V gene TRBV7-9 combines with J gene TRBJ1-1; tentatively, D is TRBD1 (6 bases). Germline loops: CDR1 SEHNR, CDR2 FQNEAQ (reference sequence). The CDR3 is 13 residues long. With 2 bases removed from V and 3 bases from J, the gap between germline ends came to 7 bases. CDR3 nucleotide sequence: TGTGCCAGCAGCTTAAACAGGGACACTGAAGCTTTCTTT. The encoded protein is CASSLNRDTEAFF.